These 25 T cell receptor beta chains came from one sample sequenced in a study of blood T cell repertoires in COVID-19. Produced via immunoSEQ multiplex PCR; TCRdb's table is partial and in-frame only. The sample has approximately 350,000 clones, more than 70% seen once. The sequencing sample was made of peripheral blood. All receptors come from a man aged 40-49 years with acute or convalescent COVID-19.

V and J are TRBV29-1 and TRBJ2-5; the match to TRBD1 covers 7 bases. With 4 bases clipped from V and 5 bases from J, the junction kept 10 bases outside the gene matches. The CDR3 consists of 14 residues. From germline, CDR1 is SQVTM and CDR2 ANQGSEA. The CDR3 bases are TGCAGCGTTGTATGGCAGGGGGTGGATGAGACCCAGTACTTC. This sequence encodes CSVVWQGVDETQYF.

The chain joins TRBV6-6 to TRBJ1-2; D possibly corresponds to TRBD1 (5 bases). V was clipped by 4 bases and J by 4 bases, with 16 bases between them. Germline V lookup: CDR1 MNHNY, CDR2 SVGAGI (reference sequence). CDR3 size: 15 residues. This chain's CDR3 is CASSSPRDGSYGYTF. DNA of the CDR3: TGTGCCAGCAGTTCCCCGAGGGACGGGAGCTATGGCTACACCTTC.

This rearrangement joins TRBV9 to TRBJ1-1, with 10 bases identical to TRBD1. Germline-derived CDR1 and CDR2 are SGDLS and YYNGEE. J was trimmed by 2 bases and V by 4 bases; bases with no gene match: 5. CDR3 size: 15 residues. CDR3 sequence (DNA): TGTGCCAGCAGCCCGGGGACAGGGGAAAACACTGAAGCTTTCTTT. It specifies CASSPGTGENTEAFF. Variable domain in full (rest from reference TRBV9 and TRBJ1-1): DSGVTQTPKHLITATGQRVTLRCSPRSGDLSVYWYQQSLDQGLQFLIQYYNGEERAKGNILERFSAQQFPDLHSELNLSSLELGDSALYFCASSPGTGENTEAFFGQGTRLTVV.

The CDR3 DNA follows: TGTGCCAGCAGCTCGGGGACTAGCGGGGGGTGGGGCACAGATACGCAGTATTTT. Amino acids: CASSSGTSGGWGTDTQYF. This chain connects TRBV7-2 to TRBJ2-3; 15 positions match TRBD2. Trimming cost V 4 bases and J 1 base; bases outside gene matches: 6. The CDR3 totals 18 residues. Germline assignment: CDR1 SGHTA and CDR2 FQGNSA.

This clone appeared a single time. This chain links TRBV2 with TRBJ1-5, with no clear D. The germline V and J ends were trimmed by 6 bases and 0 bases, with 9 bases remaining between them. Germline V gene lookup returns CDR1 SNHLY and CDR2 FYNNEI. The CDR3 runs to 14 residues. CDR3 DNA sequence: TGTGCCAGCAGGGCTCTCGATAGCAATCAGCCCCAGCATTTT. It codes for CASRALDSNQPQHF.

The CDR3 DNA is TGTGCCAGCAGCTTCACAGGAAGCTATGGCTACACCTTC. Translated, it gives CASSFTGSYGYTF. The chain recombines TRBV11-2 with TRBJ1-2; TRBD1 is a possible D gene (5 bases). The CDR3 has 13 amino acids. Trimming took 3 bases from V and 4 from J, leaving 9 bases between them. Germline-derived CDR1 and CDR2 are SGHAT and FQNNGV.

The rearrangement links TRBV11-2 to TRBJ2-7, with no clear D. Per the germline V gene, CDR1 is SGHAT and CDR2 is FQNNGV. Trimming took off 1 base at V and 0 bases at J, with 7 bases between the two ends. The CDR3 is 14 amino acids. The CDR3 is CASSLVSVSYEQYF. CDR3 nucleotide sequence: TGTGCCAGCAGCTTAGTATCCGTCTCCTACGAGCAGTACTTC. Looking up the rest from reference TRBV11-2 and TRBJ2-7 gives the full variable domain: EAGVAQSPRYKIIEKRQSVAFWCNPISGHATLYWYQQILGQGPKLLIQFQNNGVVDDSQLPKDRFSAERLKGVDSTLKIQPAKLEDSAVYLCASSLVSVSYEQYFGPGTRLTVT.

The genes are TRBV11-2 and TRBJ1-1; 9 bases are a match to TRBD1. The CDR3 has 15 amino acids. Germline V gives CDR1 SGHAT, CDR2 FQNNGV. With 4 bases clipped from V and 4 bases from J, the junction kept 7 bases outside the gene matches. The CDR3 sequence: CASSWRDREITEAFF. CDR3 sequence (DNA): TGTGCCAGCAGCTGGCGGGACAGGGAAATCACTGAAGCTTTCTTT. Variable domain in full (rest from reference TRBV11-2 and TRBJ1-1): EAGVAQSPRYKIIEKRQSVAFWCNPISGHATLYWYQQILGQGPKLLIQFQNNGVVDDSQLPKDRFSAERLKGVDSTLKIQPAKLEDSAVYLCASSWRDREITEAFFGQGTRLTVV.

This chain joins TRBV11-3 and TRBJ2-7; D might be TRBD1 (6 bases). The germline V gene encodes CDR1 SGHNT and CDR2 YENEEA. The CDR3 runs to 14 residues. Deletions cut 5 bases from V and 2 bases from J, with 13 bases between. The CDR3 sequence is CASSRDRNPYEQYF. The CDR3 nucleotides read TGTGCCAGCAGCCGCGACAGGAACCCCTACGAGCAGTACTTC.

The chain uses TRBV6-2 or TRBV6-3 and TRBJ1-6; TRBD1 might be the D (5 bases). The germline CDR1 and CDR2 sequences are MNHEY and SVGEGT. Trimming cost V 2 bases and J 6 bases, with 11 bases left between them. The CDR3 covers 15 residues. The CDR3 spells CASSYGGRVNSPLHF. The CDR3 nucleotides read TGTGCCAGCAGTTACGGCGGCAGGGTTAATTCACCCCTCCACTTT.

CDR3 region: CASGSGSSFTGDTQYF. The CDR3 bases are TGTGCTAGTGGTTCCGGTTCGTCCTTTACGGGGGATACGCAGTATTTT. This sequence joins TRBV12-5 and TRBJ2-3; tentatively, D is TRBD2 (5 bases). CDR1 LGHNT and CDR2 FRNRAP come from the germline V gene. V dropped 4 bases and J dropped 6 bases, with 20 bases sitting between them. This CDR3 contains 16 residues.

The sample holds one count of this clone. The chain is built from TRBV10-2 and TRBJ2-7; 9 nucleotides agree with TRBD1. Per germline, CDR1 WSHSY and CDR2 SAAADI. The length of the CDR3 is 14 residues. Trimming took 2 bases from V and 3 from J; bases not matched to a gene: 2. The CDR3 region is CASSEGQGFYEQYF. The CDR3 coding sequence is TGCGCCAGCAGTGAGGGACAGGGGTTCTACGAGCAGTACTTC.

The rearrangement uses TRBV5-1 and TRBJ1-1, with TRBD1 matching over 7 bases. Germline V gives CDR1 SGHRS, CDR2 YFSETQ. CDR3 length: 14 residues. The V segment lost 4 bases and the J segment 4 bases; nucleotides outside the gene matches: 7. This chain's CDR3 is CASSPRQGATEAFF. CDR3 nucleotide sequence: TGCGCCAGCAGCCCCCGACAGGGCGCCACTGAAGCTTTCTTT.

V and J are TRBV27 and TRBJ1-2; TRBD1 matches at 9 bases. The CDR3 has 17 residues. Trimming took 2 bases from V and 8 from J; bases not matched to a gene: 15. Looked up from germline, CDR1 is MNHEY and CDR2 is SMNVEV (reference sequence). The CDR3 here is CASSLSARGTGKYGYTF. Written as DNA, the CDR3 is TGTGCCAGCAGTTTAAGCGCCCGCGGGACAGGGAAGTACGGCTACACCTTC.

The DNA for the CDR3 is TGTGCCACCAGCAAGGAGGGGAGCGGGGAGCTGTTTTTT. Translating it yields CATSKEGSGELFF. This chain uses TRBV15 with TRBJ2-2, with TRBD2 as a possible D gene (6 bases). The CDR3 sequence is 13 residues long. Germline V gene sequence: CDR1 LNHNV, CDR2 YYDKDF (reference sequence). The V end was cut by 4 bases, the J end by 7 bases, with 10 bases between. Complete variable domain (other parts from reference TRBV15 and TRBJ2-2): DAMVIQNPRYQVTQFGKPVTLSCSQTLNHNVMYWYQQKSSQAPKLLFHYYDKDFNNEADTPDNFQSRRPNTSFCFLDIRSPGLGDTAMYLCATSKEGSGELFFGEGSRLTVL.

This clone was counted only a few times. This sequence joins TRBV6-1 and TRBJ1-1; D uncertain. This CDR3 is 12 amino acids long. V lost 5 bases to trimming and J lost 6 bases, with 10 bases between them. Per germline, CDR1 MNHNS and CDR2 SASEGT. Written as DNA, the CDR3 is TGTGCCAGCAGTTCAGAATACGCTGAAGCTTTCTTT. Residues: CASSSEYAEAFF.

The V call is TRBV24-1, the J call TRBJ1-1, with D perhaps TRBD1 (5 bases). The CDR3 totals 13 residues. Germline lookup yields CDR1 KGHDR and CDR2 SFDVKD. Deletions cut 9 bases from V and 0 bases from J, with 10 bases between. The CDR3 is CATFTGLNTEAFF. The CDR3 nucleotides read TGTGCCACCTTCACAGGCTTGAACACTGAAGCTTTCTTT.

Points on this clone: A single base separates this from a much larger clone, so it may be a read error. The chain carries TRBV5-6 and TRBJ2-3; a possible D gene is TRBD1 (6 bases). From germline, CDR1 is SGHDT and CDR2 YYEEEE. The CDR3 is 12 amino acids. Trimming removed 3 bases at V and 6 bases at J, with 8 bases between. CDR3: CASSWDTDTQYF. The CDR3 DNA is TGTGCCAGCAGCTGGGACACCGATACGCAGTATTTT.

The rearrangement joins TRBV5-1 to TRBJ2-1, with 13 bases fitting TRBD2. CDR1 is SGHRS and CDR2 is YFSETQ in the germline V gene. J lost 9 bases, V lost 5 bases, and 8 bases had no gene match. CDR3 length equals 15 residues. The chain's CDR3 is CASRLLAGGPREQFF. CDR3 DNA: TGCGCCAGCAGACTACTAGCGGGAGGGCCTCGTGAGCAGTTCTTC.

The chain combines TRBV7-2 with TRBJ1-1, with D tentatively TRBD1 (5 bases). Germline CDR1 is SGHTA and CDR2 is FQGNSA. The CDR3 contains 15 residues. Trimming removed 4 bases at V and 1 base at J, with 13 bases between. The CDR3 DNA sequence: TGTGCCAGCAGCTCGCTGGTCGGGGGGAACACTGAAGCTTTCTTT. Translated, it gives CASSSLVGGNTEAFF. Complete variable domain (other parts from reference TRBV7-2 and TRBJ1-1): GAGVSQSPSNKVTEKGKDVELRCDPISGHTALYWYRQSLGQGLEFLIYFQGNSAPDKSGLPSDRFSAERTGGSVSTLTIQRTQQEDSAVYLCASSSLVGGNTEAFFGQGTRLTVV.

With respect to this clone: The sample contains more than one DNA sequence encoding this CDR3. This chain uses TRBV9 with TRBJ2-7, with 8 bases aligning to TRBD1. Trimming cost V 0 bases and J 4 bases; bases outside gene matches: 3. The CDR3 loop spans 14 amino acids. Germline V lookup: CDR1 SGDLS, CDR2 YYNGEE. CDR3 nucleotides: TGTGCCAGCAGCGTAGGGCAGGGGGCGTACGAGCAGTACTTC. Protein: CASSVGQGAYEQYF. Full variable domain (outside the CDR3, taken from reference TRBV9 and TRBJ2-7): DSGVTQTPKHLITATGQRVTLRCSPRSGDLSVYWYQQSLDQGLQFLIQYYNGEERAKGNILERFSAQQFPDLHSELNLSSLELGDSALYFCASSVGQGAYEQYFGPGTRLTVT.

The V and J genes are TRBV15 and TRBJ1-5; maybe TRBD1 (5 bases). Germline-derived CDR1 and CDR2 are LNHNV and YYDKDF (reference sequence). This CDR3 is built from 14 residues. Trimming removed 1 base from V and 12 bases from J, with 16 bases in between. The CDR3 is CATSRGVRGGIQHF. The DNA of the CDR3 is TGTGCCACCAGCAGAGGCGTTCGGGGCGGGATCCAGCATTTT. Full variable domain (remainder filled in from reference TRBV15 and TRBJ1-5): DAMVIQNPRYQVTQFGKPVTLSCSQTLNHNVMYWYQQKSSQAPKLLFHYYDKDFNNEADTPDNFQSRRPNTSFCFLDIRSPGLGDTAMYLCATSRGVRGGIQHFGDGTRLSIL.

The chain is built from TRBV7-8 and TRBJ2-5, with a possible D match to TRBD1 (8 bases). Deletions cut 5 bases from V and 0 bases from J, with 13 bases between. The CDR3 contains 15 residues. Germline V lookup: CDR1 SGHVS, CDR2 FQNEAQ. The CDR3 sequence is CASSGGDRYQETQYF. The CDR3 nucleotides are TGTGCCAGCAGCGGGGGGGACAGGTACCAAGAGACCCAGTACTTC. The full variable domain, its missing parts supplied by reference TRBV7-8 and TRBJ2-5, is GAGVSQSPRYKVAKRGQDVALRCDPISGHVSLFWYQQALGQGPEFLTYFQNEAQLDKSGLPSDRFFAERPEGSVSTLKIQRTQQEDSAVYLCASSGGDRYQETQYFGPGTRLLVL.

The chain has TRBV6-1 and TRBJ2-3; 8 bases are shared with TRBD2. Looked up from germline, CDR1 is MNHNS and CDR2 is SASEGT. This CDR3 has 15 amino acids. The junction had 9 bases not matched to a gene; V was cut back by 3 bases and J by 7 bases. CDR3 residues: CASSDETGGPYTQYF. The CDR3 coding sequence is TGTGCCAGCAGTGATGAGACGGGGGGGCCCTATACGCAGTATTTT.

The chain uses TRBV9 and TRBJ2-7; D might be TRBD2 (6 bases). V lost 0 bases and J lost 3, with 13 bases in between. The CDR3 is 15 amino acids. CDR1 is SGDLS and CDR2 is YYNGEE in the germline V gene. The CDR3 nucleotides are TGTGCCAGCAGCGTAGGGGGAGGACACGACTACGAGCAGTACTTC. It encodes CASSVGGGHDYEQYF. The whole variable domain, remainder taken from reference TRBV9 and TRBJ2-7, is DSGVTQTPKHLITATGQRVTLRCSPRSGDLSVYWYQQSLDQGLQFLIQYYNGEERAKGNILERFSAQQFPDLHSELNLSSLELGDSALYFCASSVGGGHDYEQYFGPGTRLTVT.